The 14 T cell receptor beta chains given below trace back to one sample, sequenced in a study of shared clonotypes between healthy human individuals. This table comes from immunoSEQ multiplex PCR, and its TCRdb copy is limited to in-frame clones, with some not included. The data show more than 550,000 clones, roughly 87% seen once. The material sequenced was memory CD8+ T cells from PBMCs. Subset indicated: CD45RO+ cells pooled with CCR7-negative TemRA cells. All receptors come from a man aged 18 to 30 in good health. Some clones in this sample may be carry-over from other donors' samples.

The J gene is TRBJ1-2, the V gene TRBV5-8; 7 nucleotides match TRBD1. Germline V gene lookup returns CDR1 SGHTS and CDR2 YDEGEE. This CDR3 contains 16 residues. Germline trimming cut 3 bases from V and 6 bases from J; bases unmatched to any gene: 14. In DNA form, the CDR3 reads TGTGCCAGCAGCTCAACTTATGATAATACAGGGGATGGCTACACCTTC. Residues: CASSSTYDNTGDGYTF.

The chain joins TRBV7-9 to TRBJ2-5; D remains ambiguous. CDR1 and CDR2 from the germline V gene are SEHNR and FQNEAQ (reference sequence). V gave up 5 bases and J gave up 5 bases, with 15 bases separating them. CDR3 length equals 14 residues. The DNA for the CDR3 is TGTGCCAGCAGCCCTGGAAGCTATCGTGAGACCCAGTACTTC. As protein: CASSPGSYRETQYF.

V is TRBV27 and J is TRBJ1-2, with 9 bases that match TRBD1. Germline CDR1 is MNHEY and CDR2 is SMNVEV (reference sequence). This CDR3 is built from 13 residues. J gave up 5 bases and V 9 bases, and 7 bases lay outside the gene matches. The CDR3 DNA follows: TGTGCCAGTCAACAGGGGGCTGGGTATGGCTACACCTTC. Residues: CASQQGAGYGYTF.

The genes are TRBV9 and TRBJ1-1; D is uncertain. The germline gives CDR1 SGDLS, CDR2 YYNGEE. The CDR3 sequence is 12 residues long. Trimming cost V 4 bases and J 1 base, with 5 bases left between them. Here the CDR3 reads CASSPENTEAFF. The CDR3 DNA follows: TGTGCCAGCAGCCCTGAGAACACTGAAGCTTTCTTT.

Written as DNA, the CDR3 is TGTGCCATCCAACCAGGGACAGGGTACGGGGAGCAGTACTTC. This sequence encodes CAIQPGTGYGEQYF. The chain recombines TRBV10-3 with TRBJ2-7, with TRBD1 matching 9 bases. V trimming: 8 bases; J trimming: 7 bases; junction bases outside the gene matches: 12. The CDR3 covers 14 residues. Germline CDR1 and CDR2: ENHRY and SYGVKD.

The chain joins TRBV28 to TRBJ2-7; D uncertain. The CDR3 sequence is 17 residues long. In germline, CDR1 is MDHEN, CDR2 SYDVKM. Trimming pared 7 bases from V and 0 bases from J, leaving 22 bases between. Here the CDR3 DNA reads TGTGCCAGCACCCCCTCGCCGACAAGTCGGACCTCCTACGAGCAGTACTTC. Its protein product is CASTPSPTSRTSYEQYF.

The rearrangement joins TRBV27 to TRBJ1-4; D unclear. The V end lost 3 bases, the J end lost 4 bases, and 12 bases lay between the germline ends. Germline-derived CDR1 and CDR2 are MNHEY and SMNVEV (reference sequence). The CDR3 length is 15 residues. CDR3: CASSFNYPFNEKLFF. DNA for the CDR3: TGTGCCAGCAGTTTTAACTACCCCTTTAATGAAAAACTGTTTTTT.

The CDR3: CASSLGRGADEQYF. In nucleotides, the CDR3 is TGTGCCAGCAGCTTAGGTCGGGGGGCTGACGAGCAGTACTTC. V and J are TRBV7-9 and TRBJ2-7; the D gene is possibly TRBD2 (7 bases). V was shortened by 1 base and J by 5 bases, with 12 bases between the two germline ends. The CDR3 contains 14 residues. Germline V gene data show CDR1 as SEHNR and CDR2 as FQNEAQ (reference sequence).

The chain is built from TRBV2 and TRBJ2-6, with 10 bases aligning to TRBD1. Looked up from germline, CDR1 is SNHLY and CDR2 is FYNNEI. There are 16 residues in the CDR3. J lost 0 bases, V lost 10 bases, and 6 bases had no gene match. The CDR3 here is CATLGQGDSGANVLTF. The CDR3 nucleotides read TGTGCCACCTTAGGACAGGGGGACTCTGGGGCCAACGTCCTGACTTTC.

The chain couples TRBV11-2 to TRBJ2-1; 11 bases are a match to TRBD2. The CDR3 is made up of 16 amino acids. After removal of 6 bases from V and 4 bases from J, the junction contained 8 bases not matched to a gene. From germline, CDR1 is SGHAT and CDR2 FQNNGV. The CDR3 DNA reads TGTGCCAGCAGTAAAAAGACTAGCGGGATTTACAATGAGCAGTTCTTC. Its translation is CASSKKTSGIYNEQFF.

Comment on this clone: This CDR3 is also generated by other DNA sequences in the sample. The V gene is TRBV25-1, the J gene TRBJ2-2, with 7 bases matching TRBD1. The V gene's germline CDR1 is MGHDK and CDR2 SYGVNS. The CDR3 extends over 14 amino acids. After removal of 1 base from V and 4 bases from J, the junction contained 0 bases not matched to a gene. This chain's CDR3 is CASSESGGTGELFF. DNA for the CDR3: TGTGCCAGCAGTGAATCAGGGGGCACCGGGGAGCTGTTTTTT.

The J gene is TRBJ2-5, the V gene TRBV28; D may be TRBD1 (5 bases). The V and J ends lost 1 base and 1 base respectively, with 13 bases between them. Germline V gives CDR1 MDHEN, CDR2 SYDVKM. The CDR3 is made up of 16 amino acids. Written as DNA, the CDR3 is TGTGCCAGCAGTTTATTTTCACCCAGGGTCCAAGAGACCCAGTACTTC. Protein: CASSLFSPRVQETQYF.

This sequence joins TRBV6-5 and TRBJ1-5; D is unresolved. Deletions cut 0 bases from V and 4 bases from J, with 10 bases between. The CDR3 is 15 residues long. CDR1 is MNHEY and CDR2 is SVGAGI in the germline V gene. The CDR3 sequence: CASSYSRTENQPQHF. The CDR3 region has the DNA TGTGCCAGCAGTTACTCCAGGACGGAAAATCAGCCCCAGCATTTT.

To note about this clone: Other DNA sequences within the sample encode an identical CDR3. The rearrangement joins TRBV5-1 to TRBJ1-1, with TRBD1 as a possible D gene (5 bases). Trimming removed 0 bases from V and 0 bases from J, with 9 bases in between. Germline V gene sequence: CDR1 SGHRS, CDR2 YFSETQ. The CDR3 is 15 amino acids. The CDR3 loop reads CASSLAGGLNTEAFF. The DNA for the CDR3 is TGCGCCAGCAGCTTGGCTGGGGGACTGAACACTGAAGCTTTCTTT.